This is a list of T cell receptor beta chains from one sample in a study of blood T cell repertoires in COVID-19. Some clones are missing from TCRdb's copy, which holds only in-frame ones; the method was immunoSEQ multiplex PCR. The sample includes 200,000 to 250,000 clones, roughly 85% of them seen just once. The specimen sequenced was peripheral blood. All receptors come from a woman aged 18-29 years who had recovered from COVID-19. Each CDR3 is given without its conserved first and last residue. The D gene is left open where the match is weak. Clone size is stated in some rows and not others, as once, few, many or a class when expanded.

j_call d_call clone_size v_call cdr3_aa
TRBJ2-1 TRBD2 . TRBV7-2 ASSRRSLGAGEYNEQF
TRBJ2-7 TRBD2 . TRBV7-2 ASSPSGRSHEQY
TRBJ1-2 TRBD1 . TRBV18 ASSPQRGQLDGYT
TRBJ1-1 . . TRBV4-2 ASSQDGVNTEAF
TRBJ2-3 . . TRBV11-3 ASSLEARDTQY
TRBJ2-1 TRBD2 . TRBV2 ASSETVVQREL
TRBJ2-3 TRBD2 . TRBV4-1 ASSRRGTSGRDVDTQY
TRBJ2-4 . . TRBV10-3 AISDSSLAKNIQY
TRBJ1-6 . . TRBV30 AWSGGGPLH
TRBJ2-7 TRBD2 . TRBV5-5 ASSWTSGRDEQY
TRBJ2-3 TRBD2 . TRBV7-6 ASSLASWGTSVTDTQY
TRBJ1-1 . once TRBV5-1 ASSLGTQETEAF
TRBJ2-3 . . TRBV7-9 ASLYMGAGSTDTQY
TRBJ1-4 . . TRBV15 ATSRAGIWDEKLF
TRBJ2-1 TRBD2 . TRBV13 ASSTRTSGNNEQF
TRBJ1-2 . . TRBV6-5 ASSYSGQPEGYT
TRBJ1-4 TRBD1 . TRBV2 ASSEEQGANEKLF
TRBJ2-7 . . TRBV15 ATSRESGSSYEQY
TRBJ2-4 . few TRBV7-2 ASSSSYPRSIQY
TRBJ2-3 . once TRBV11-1 ASSHRYTQY
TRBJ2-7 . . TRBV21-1 ASRRNRYSYEQY
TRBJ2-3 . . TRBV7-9 ASSLEGGISTDTQY
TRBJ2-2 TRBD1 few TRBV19 ASSMKGQDNTGELF
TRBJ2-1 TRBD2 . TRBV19 ASSMTSGSYNEQF
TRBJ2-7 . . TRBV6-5 ASSYSGRPYEQY
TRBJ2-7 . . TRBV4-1 ASSQDRGGFAYEQY